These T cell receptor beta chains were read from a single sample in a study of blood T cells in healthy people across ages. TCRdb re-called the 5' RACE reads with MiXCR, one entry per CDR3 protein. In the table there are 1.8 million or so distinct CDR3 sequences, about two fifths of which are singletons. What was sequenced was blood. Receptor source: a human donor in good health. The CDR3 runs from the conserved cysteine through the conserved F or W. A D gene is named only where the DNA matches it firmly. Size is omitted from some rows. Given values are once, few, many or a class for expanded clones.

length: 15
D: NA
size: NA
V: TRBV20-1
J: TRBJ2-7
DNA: TGCAGTGCTAGAGGTCCGGGAATCGCCCCCTACGAGCAGTACTTC
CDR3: CSARGPGIAPYEQYF

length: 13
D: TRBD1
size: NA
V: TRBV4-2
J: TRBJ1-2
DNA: TGTGCCAGCAGGCGGACAGGGGTCGAGGTCTACACCTTC
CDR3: CASRRTGVEVYTF

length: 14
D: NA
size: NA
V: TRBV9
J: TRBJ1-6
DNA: TGTGCCAGCAGCGTAAAAGGAGTTAATTCACCCCTCCACTTT
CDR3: CASSVKGVNSPLHF

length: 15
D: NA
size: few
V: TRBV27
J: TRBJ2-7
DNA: TGTGCCAGCAGCCAAAGGCCCGGGAGCTCCTACGAGCAGTACTTC
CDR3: CASSQRPGSSYEQYF

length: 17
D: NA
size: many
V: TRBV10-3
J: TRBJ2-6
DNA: TGTGCCATCAGTGAGGTAGTTAGAGGGCCTGGGGCCAACGTCCTGACTTTC
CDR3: CAISEVVRGPGANVLTF

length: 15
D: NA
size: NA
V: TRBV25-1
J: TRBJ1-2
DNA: TGTGCCAGCAGCCAAACCGGGACGGAGGCCTGGGGCTACACCTTC
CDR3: CASSQTGTEAWGYTF

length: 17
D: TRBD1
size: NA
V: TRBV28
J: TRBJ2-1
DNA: TGTGCCAGCAGTGTACCCTTTGACAGGGAATCCTACAATGAGCAGTTCTTC
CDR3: CASSVPFDRESYNEQFF

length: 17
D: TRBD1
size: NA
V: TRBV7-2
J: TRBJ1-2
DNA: TGTGCCAGCAGCGCCGGTAGGACAGGGACTTCTAACTATGGCTACACCTTC
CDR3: CASSAGRTGTSNYGYTF

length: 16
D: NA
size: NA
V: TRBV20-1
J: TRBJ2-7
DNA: TGCAGTGCTAGAGACCCCGGGACCACTAGTACCTACGAGCAGTACTTC
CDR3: CSARDPGTTSTYEQYF

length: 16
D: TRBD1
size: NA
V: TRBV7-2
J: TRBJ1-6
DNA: TGTGCCAGCAGCTTAGCGGGACAGGGCAGCCATTCACCCCTCCACTTT
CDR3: CASSLAGQGSHSPLHF

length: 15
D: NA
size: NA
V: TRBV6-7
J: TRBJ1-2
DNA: TGTGCCAGCAGTTACCGAGGGGGAGCAAACTATGGCTACACCTTC
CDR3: CASSYRGGANYGYTF

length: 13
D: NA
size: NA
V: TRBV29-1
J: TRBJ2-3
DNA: TGCAGCGTTGTCTTGCTCGGGACAGATACGCAGTATTTT
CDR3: CSVVLLGTDTQYF

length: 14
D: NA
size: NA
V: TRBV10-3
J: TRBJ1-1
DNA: TGTGCCATCACCATGGGGGGGGAGGCCACTGAAGCTTTCTTT
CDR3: CAITMGGEATEAFF

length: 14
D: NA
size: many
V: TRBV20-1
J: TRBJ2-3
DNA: TGCAGTGCTAGCCAACGGATCTGGACAGATACGCAGTATTTT
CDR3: CSASQRIWTDTQYF

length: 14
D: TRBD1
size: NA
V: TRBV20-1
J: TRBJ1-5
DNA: TGCAGTGCTAGATCGGGTCAGGGGGATCAGCCCCAGCATTTT
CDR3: CSARSGQGDQPQHF

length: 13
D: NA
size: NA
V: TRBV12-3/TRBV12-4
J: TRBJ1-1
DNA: TGTGCCAGCAGTTTTCTAGGGGGGCCTGAAGCTTTCTTT
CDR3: CASSFLGGPEAFF

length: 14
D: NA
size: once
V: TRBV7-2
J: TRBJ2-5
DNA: TGTGCCAGCAGCTTTGGAGCGGCGGGGCAGACCCAGTACTTC
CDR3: CASSFGAAGQTQYF

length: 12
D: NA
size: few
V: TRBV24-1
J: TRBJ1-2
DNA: TGTGCCACCGGCAGCTTGAGGGATGGCTACACCTTC
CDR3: CATGSLRDGYTF

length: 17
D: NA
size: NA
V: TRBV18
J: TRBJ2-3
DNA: TGTGCCAGCTCACCAATTCGGGTCGGGATTAGCACAGATACGCAGTATTTT
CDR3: CASSPIRVGISTDTQYF

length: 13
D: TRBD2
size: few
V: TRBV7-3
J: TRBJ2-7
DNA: TGTGCCAGCAGCTTATCGCCGGGAGGCGAGCAGTACTTC
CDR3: CASSLSPGGEQYF